This TCR beta chain was identified during a study of blood T cell repertoires in COVID-19. Germline assignment: CDR1 MNHEY and CDR2 SMNVEV (reference sequence). V was trimmed by 3 bases and J by 7 bases, leaving 13 bases between them. This CDR3 comprises 13 residues. The assay was immunoSEQ multiplex PCR, and TCRdb's table has in-frame clones only and misses some. The sample consists of about 220,000 clones, 75% to 90% of them appearing once. The sequence derives from a human donor in a cohort sampled during active COVID-19. This rearrangement joins TRBV27 to TRBJ2-7; maybe TRBD1 (5 bases). Sequencing was carried out using peripheral blood. The CDR3 nucleotides are TGTGCCAGCAGTTTGGCAGGGCCCGGGGAGCAGTACTTC. It yields the protein CASSLAGPGEQYF.